These 20 T cell receptor beta chains were sequenced from one sample in a study of OX40 agonist ivuxolimab in advanced cancers. The assay was immunoSEQ multiplex PCR, and TCRdb's table has in-frame clones only and misses some. This table has around 67,000 clones, 70% to 90% appearing once. The sample in question was CD4+ or CD8+ T cells sorted from blood, obtained in a trial of the OX40 agonist ivuxolimab. The source is an adult with an advanced solid tumor such as melanoma, head and neck, liver or kidney cancer.

The rearrangement joins TRBV11-2 to TRBJ1-2; tentative D call: TRBD1 (6 bases). V dropped 1 base and J dropped 1 base, with 10 bases sitting between them. The length of the CDR3 is 15 residues. Germline V gives CDR1 SGHAT, CDR2 FQNNGV. The CDR3 DNA follows: TGTGCCAGCAGCTTAGTGGGACACCGTAACTATGGCTACACCTTC. Its protein is CASSLVGHRNYGYTF.

The chain has TRBV27 and TRBJ1-6, with no clear D. The CDR3 is 16 amino acids. Germline CDR1 is MNHEY and CDR2 is SMNVEV (reference sequence). The germline V and J ends were trimmed by 5 bases and 1 base, with 12 bases remaining between them. The CDR3 nucleotides read TGTGCCAGCAGTCCCCTCTTAGGGTCCTATAATTCACCCCTCCACTTT. Its translation: CASSPLLGSYNSPLHF.

This clone appeared a single time. The chain has TRBV19 and TRBJ1-5; TRBD1 aligns across 8 bases. In germline, CDR1 is LNHDA, CDR2 SQIVND (reference sequence). The CDR3 spans 12 residues. V trimming: 9 bases; J trimming: 7 bases; junction bases outside the gene matches: 5. The CDR3 DNA follows: TGTGCCAGCGGACAGGGTGGACAGCCCCAGCATTTT. Residues: CASGQGGQPQHF.

The V call is TRBV7-2, the J call TRBJ2-7; D is ambiguous. CDR1 is SGHTA, CDR2 FQGNSA, per germline. The CDR3 runs 12 residues. The V and J ends lost 6 bases and 0 bases respectively, with 6 bases between them. CDR3 nucleotide sequence: TGTGCCAGCAGTCGTTACTCCTACGAGCAGTACTTC. Amino acid sequence: CASSRYSYEQYF.

V usage is TRBV5-1 and J usage is TRBJ2-7, with TRBD1 as a possible D gene (5 bases). Germline lookup yields CDR1 SGHRS and CDR2 YFSETQ. This CDR3 is built from 15 residues. The V and J ends lost 1 base and 2 bases respectively, with 13 bases between them. The CDR3 region is CASSLNERGTYEQYF. DNA for the CDR3: TGCGCCAGCAGCTTGAATGAAAGGGGAACCTACGAGCAGTACTTC.

This clone was seen a single time. The chain's CDR3 is CASSLEGDSRSYSPLHF. CDR3 nucleotide sequence: TGTGCCAGCAGCTTAGAGGGGGACAGTCGGAGCTATTCACCCCTCCACTTT. The chain has TRBV11-2 and TRBJ1-6, with 7 bases aligning to TRBD1. V shed 0 bases and J 8 bases; nucleotides not matched to a gene: 10. From germline, CDR1 is SGHAT and CDR2 FQNNGV. The CDR3 runs 17 residues.

This chain connects TRBV7-2 to TRBJ2-5; D gene ambiguous. V lost 1 base to trimming and J lost 5 bases, with 8 bases between them. The CDR3 is made up of 13 amino acids. Germline CDR1 is SGHTA and CDR2 is FQGNSA. The CDR3 reads CASSLVRAETQYF. The CDR3 DNA reads as TGTGCCAGCAGCTTAGTGCGCGCCGAGACCCAGTACTTC.

J is TRBJ2-7 and V is TRBV30; possibly TRBD2 for D (7 bases). This CDR3 contains 18 residues. Germline V gene data show CDR1 as GTSNPN and CDR2 as SVGIG (reference sequence). Trimming pared 2 bases from V and 2 bases from J, leaving 25 bases between. Here the CDR3 reads CAWSNSRRGRELAYEQYF. The CDR3, as DNA: TGTGCCTGGAGTAATTCTCGACGGGGGCGGGAGTTGGCCTACGAGCAGTACTTC.

J is TRBJ1-2 and V is TRBV10-3, with a possible D match to TRBD1 (6 bases). The CDR3 runs to 15 residues. With 5 bases removed from V and 3 bases from J, the gap between germline ends came to 16 bases. CDR1 is ENHRY and CDR2 is SYGVKD in the germline V gene. CDR3 in amino acids: CAISPSQGPYYGYTF. The DNA of the CDR3 is TGTGCCATCAGTCCCTCACAGGGCCCCTACTATGGCTACACCTTC.

The J gene is TRBJ2-5, the V gene TRBV27; the D gene is possibly TRBD2 (5 bases). Germline V gene sequence: CDR1 MNHEY, CDR2 SMNVEV (reference sequence). This CDR3 comprises 13 residues. V shed 1 base and J shed 5 bases, with 8 bases lying between them. The CDR3 nucleotides read TGTGCCAGCAGTTTATGGACGGGGGAGACCCAGTACTTC. This codes for CASSLWTGETQYF.

The rearrangement uses TRBV14 and TRBJ2-6; D call uncertain. Germline CDR1 and CDR2: SGHDN and FVKESK. The CDR3 loop spans 16 amino acids. V dropped 3 bases and J dropped 1 base, with 10 bases sitting between them. The CDR3 protein is CASSQGFWSGANVLTF. CDR3 in DNA: TGTGCCAGCAGCCAGGGGTTTTGGTCTGGGGCCAACGTCCTGACTTTC.

The CDR3 here is CASSWGRGKGNTEAFF. The CDR3 bases are TGTGCCAGCAGTTGGGGCAGGGGGAAAGGAAACACTGAAGCTTTCTTT. J is TRBJ1-1 and V is TRBV6-6; 7 bases map to TRBD1. The ends lost 4 bases at V and 2 bases at J; junction bases unmatched: 10. The CDR3 loop spans 16 amino acids. The germline V gene has CDR1 MNHNY and CDR2 SVGAGI (reference sequence).

This chain uses TRBV7-9 with TRBJ1-2; unclear D gene. The germline CDR1 and CDR2 sequences are SEHNR and FQNEAQ (reference sequence). The V and J ends lost 5 bases and 1 base respectively, with 8 bases between them. The length of the CDR3 is 13 residues. The CDR3: CASSPTLNYGYTF. The CDR3 DNA sequence: TGTGCCAGCAGCCCCACCCTTAACTATGGCTACACCTTC.

CDR3 loop: CASSPQRLVYQETQYF. The DNA for the CDR3 is TGTGCCAGCAGCCCGCAAAGGCTTGTTTACCAAGAGACCCAGTACTTC. The J gene is TRBJ2-5, the V gene TRBV11-2; the D is unclear. V shed 5 bases and J shed 0 bases, with 16 bases lying between them. The germline V gene encodes CDR1 SGHAT and CDR2 FQNNGV. This CDR3 contains 16 residues.

J is TRBJ2-7 and V is TRBV14; D call uncertain. Germline CDR1 and CDR2: SGHDN and FVKESK. CDR3 size: 17 residues. V gave up 0 bases and J gave up 6 bases, with 21 bases separating them. The chain's CDR3 is CASSQDLSVRHPGEQYF. The CDR3 DNA sequence: TGTGCCAGCAGCCAAGACCTCTCGGTCCGCCATCCGGGCGAGCAGTACTTC.

This sequence joins TRBV30 and TRBJ2-5, with a possible D match to TRBD2 (7 bases). Looked up from germline, CDR1 is GTSNPN and CDR2 is SVGIG (reference sequence). V lost 6 bases, J lost 2 bases, and 16 bases lay in between. The CDR3 loop spans 14 amino acids. CDR3 in amino acids: CACPLGGAQETQYF. The CDR3 bases are TGTGCCTGTCCCCTAGGGGGGGCTCAAGAGACCCAGTACTTC.

CDR3 bases: TGTGCCAGCAGAACAGGGGGCCTGGATGGCTACACCTTC. Translated: CASRTGGLDGYTF. V and J are TRBV5-4 and TRBJ1-2; 9 nucleotides match TRBD1. This CDR3 region has 13 residues. Unmatched junction bases numbered 5, after V lost 5 bases and J lost 6 bases. Per the germline V gene, CDR1 is SGHNT and CDR2 is YYREEE (reference sequence).

The genes are TRBV27 and TRBJ1-1; TRBD1 agrees at 10 bases. With 6 bases clipped from V and 5 bases from J, the junction kept 6 bases outside the gene matches. This CDR3 has 14 residues. The germline V gene has CDR1 MNHEY and CDR2 SMNVEV (reference sequence). This chain's CDR3 is CASSRQGAWTEAFF. Written as DNA, the CDR3 is TGTGCCAGCAGCCGACAGGGGGCTTGGACTGAAGCTTTCTTT.

The gene calls are TRBV4-3 and TRBJ1-2; D is undetermined. The length of the CDR3 is 15 residues. The V gene lost 0 bases and the J gene lost 5 bases, with 13 bases spanning the gap. Germline V gene sequence: CDR1 LGHNA, CDR2 YSLEER. Here the CDR3 DNA reads TGCGCCAGCAGCCAAGATGGGGTATCGGGATATGGCTACACCTTC. It is translated as CASSQDGVSGYGYTF.

The chain recombines TRBV7-6 with TRBJ2-3, with D perhaps matching TRBD2 (6 bases). Germline V lookup: CDR1 SGHVS, CDR2 FNYEAQ. The CDR3 loop spans 14 amino acids. Trimming left V 5 bases short and J 4 bases short, with 13 bases between. CDR3 sequence (DNA): TGTGCCAGCAGCCCCAGACTAGATGCAGATACGCAGTATTTT. Protein product: CASSPRLDADTQYF.